This T cell receptor beta chain was documented in a study of human T cells and chemical hapten exposure. Overall study: Patches that contained 0.01% DPC were applied to the upper back and read at 6 days. Study results and limitations: PT1 expanded TCR counts and patch test score were linked, and their correlation was positive. The study found that DPC sensitization did not change TCRs above 1 in 1000 frequency.

In its sample, this clonotype was seen a few times. Its antigen is as yet unknown. Germline V lookup: CDR1 LGHDT, CDR2 YNNKEL (reference sequence). This CDR3 is built from 16 residues. Unmatched junction bases numbered 10, after V lost 1 base and J lost 6 bases. In TCRdb, the RACE reads were re-called with MiXCR into one record per CDR3 protein. Here the sample spans some 400,000 distinct CDR3 sequences, about 4.8% being singletons. Stated time point: patch test 1, 2 weeks after DPC sensitization. Treatment meaning: therapeutic diphenylcyclopropenone sensitization with weekly scalp DPC. Unfractionated whole blood was the source from which total RNA was extracted.

Source: whole blood, taken in connection with sensitization to the hapten diphenylcyclopropenone (DPC). This receptor was identified in a woman aged 50 to 65 with alopecia areata. Some clones in this sample may be carry-over from other donors' samples. This chain uses TRBV3-1 with TRBJ1-1; TRBD1 agrees at 8 bases. The chain's CDR3 is CASSQGLQGGMAEAFF. CDR3 DNA: TGTGCCAGCAGCCAAGGCTTACAGGGGGGGATGGCTGAAGCTTTCTTT.